These 30 T cell receptor beta chains were all obtained from the same sample, sequenced in a study of identical twins. MiXCR, applied by TCRdb to the 5' RACE reads, yields one record per CDR3 protein. The sample has hundreds of thousands of distinct CDR3 sequences; roughly an eighth are singletons. These data were also reused for a study on yellow fever vaccine responses in identical twins.

The sequencing sample was made of PBMCs. The receptor source for this set is a young woman in good health.

The V gene is TRBV9, the J gene TRBJ2-7; tentatively, D is TRBD2 (7 bases). This CDR3 has 15 residues. Trimming removed 4 bases at V and 7 bases at J, with 21 bases between. Per germline, CDR1 SGDLS and CDR2 YYNGEE. The CDR3 DNA sequence: TGTGCCAGCAGCCCAGAGGGGGGAGAAGCGGGGGAGCAGTACTTC. This translates into CASSPEGGEAGEQYF.

This clonotype was detected a few times. A read error is possible here, since a much larger clone lies one base away. This chain links TRBV5-5 with TRBJ2-7; D is perhaps TRBD1 (6 bases). This CDR3 contains 12 residues. CDR1 is SGHKS, CDR2 YYEKEE, per germline (reference sequence). Deletions cut 4 bases from V and 3 bases from J, with 8 bases between. The CDR3 reads CASSTDSYEQYF. The CDR3 DNA sequence: TGTGCCAGCAGCACGGACAGCTACGAGCAGTACTTC. The whole variable domain, remainder taken from reference TRBV5-5 and TRBJ2-7, is DAGVTQSPTHLIKTRGQQVTLRCSPISGHKSVSWYQQVLGQGPQFIFQYYEKEERGRGNFPDRFSARQFPNYSSELNVNALLLGDSALYLCASSTDSYEQYFGPGTRLTVT.

The CDR3 DNA is TGTGCCAGTACGTGGGGGGGGGAAGCAGATGAGCAGTTCTTC. Amino acid sequence: CASTWGGEADEQFF. The chain employs TRBV19 and TRBJ2-1; 7 positions match TRBD2. The junction had 11 bases not matched to a gene; V was cut back by 7 bases and J by 8 bases. Germline V CDR1 and CDR2: LNHDA, SQIVND (reference sequence). This CDR3 has 14 amino acids.

A few counts support this clonotype. The genes are TRBV13 and TRBJ2-6; perhaps TRBD1 as D (5 bases). V was trimmed by 5 bases and J by 1 base, leaving 9 bases between them. The CDR3 is 15 amino acids. CDR1 and CDR2 (germline): PRHDT, FYEKMQ (reference sequence). The CDR3 here is CASSPRTSGANVLTF. The CDR3 DNA reads TGTGCCAGCAGCCCGAGGACATCTGGGGCCAACGTCCTGACTTTC. The variable domain in full, with the rest retrieved from reference TRBV13 and TRBJ2-6, is AAGVIQSPRHLIKEKRETATLKCYPIPRHDTVYWYQQGPGQDPQFLISFYEKMQSDKGSIPDRFSAQQFSDYHSELNMSSLELGDSALYFCASSPRTSGANVLTFGAGSRLTVL.

This clonotype was observed at least ten times. Sequence at one end of the junction differs from germline and may be a read error. Written as DNA, the CDR3 is TGTGCCAGCAGTTTCGCGGATACGCAGTATTTT. It translates to CASSFADTQYF. The rearrangement uses TRBV5-1 and TRBJ2-3; the D is unclear. CDR3 length equals 11 residues. Germline values: CDR1 SGHRS, CDR2 YFSETQ.

The chain is built from TRBV7-8 and TRBJ1-3; 8 bases line up with TRBD1. Germline CDR1 and CDR2: SGHVS and FQNEAQ. The CDR3 contains 15 residues. J was trimmed by 0 bases and V by 5 bases; bases with no gene match: 3. The CDR3 loop reads CASSGQGYSGNTIYF. CDR3 DNA: TGTGCCAGCAGCGGACAGGGCTACTCTGGAAACACCATATATTTT.

In this sample, this clonotype turned up a few times. The CDR3 bases are TGTGCCAGCAGCAAGGGACAGGAGCCCGGGGAGCTGTTTTTT. Translating gives CASSKGQEPGELFF. V gene TRBV5-4 combines with J gene TRBJ2-2; 8 bases are shared with TRBD1. Trimming cost V 4 bases and J 6 bases; bases outside gene matches: 5. This CDR3 has 14 amino acids. CDR1 and CDR2 from the germline V gene are SGHNT and YYREEE (reference sequence).

This clonotype was detected many times. The chain carries TRBV27 and TRBJ2-2; D is undetermined. The germline V gene has CDR1 MNHEY and CDR2 SMNVEV (reference sequence). This CDR3 is built from 12 residues. Between the trimmed V and J ends, which lost 6 bases and 4 bases, there was a span of 6 bases. In DNA, the CDR3 is TGTGCCAGCAGCTCTATCACCGGGGAGCTGTTTTTT. Its translation is CASSSITGELFF.

The V gene is TRBV9, the J gene TRBJ2-7; no reliable D call. CDR1 and CDR2 from the germline V gene are SGDLS and YYNGEE. This CDR3 is 13 amino acids long. Trimming cost V 0 bases and J 6 bases, with 10 bases left between them. CDR3: CASSVATGGEQYF. DNA of the CDR3: TGTGCCAGCAGCGTAGCTACGGGTGGCGAGCAGTACTTC.

This clonotype has a handful of counts. The chain combines TRBV12-3 or TRBV12-4 with TRBJ2-3; 11 bases match TRBD2. This CDR3 is 17 amino acids long. Losses at the gene ends were 7 bases for V and 6 bases for J; bases not matched to a gene: 15. The CDR3 region is CASTAPGLAGVRDTQYF. DNA of the CDR3: TGTGCCAGCACCGCCCCCGGACTAGCGGGTGTTCGGGATACGCAGTATTTT.

This clonotype turned up a few times. V is TRBV14 and J is TRBJ1-4; TRBD1 matches 8 bases. V trimming: 3 bases; J trimming: 0 bases; junction bases outside the gene matches: 6. Per the germline V gene, CDR1 is SGHDN and CDR2 is FVKESK. The length of the CDR3 is 17 residues. The CDR3 region is CASSHWDRSSTNEKLFF. DNA of the CDR3: TGTGCCAGCAGCCACTGGGACAGGTCATCAACTAATGAAAAACTGTTTTTT.

This clonotype has a handful of counts. V gene TRBV20-1 combines with J gene TRBJ2-1; 15 positions match TRBD2. The ends lost 5 bases at V and 2 bases at J; junction bases unmatched: 10. CDR3 length: 18 residues. The germline gives CDR1 DFQATT, CDR2 SNEGSKA (reference sequence). CDR3 amino acids: CSAGGLAGGSFTYNEQFF. CDR3 nucleotides: TGCAGTGCTGGAGGACTAGCGGGAGGGTCGTTCACCTACAATGAGCAGTTCTTC.

This chain links TRBV20-1 with TRBJ2-2; 11 bases are a match to TRBD2. With V trimmed by 6 bases and J by 5 bases, 5 bases remained unmatched. This CDR3 is built from 14 residues. Germline CDR1 is DFQATT and CDR2 is SNEGSKA (reference sequence). CDR3 coding DNA: TGCAGTGCGCTGACTAGCGGGATAACCGGGGAGCTGTTTTTT. It codes for CSALTSGITGELFF.

The chain is built from TRBV6-1 and TRBJ2-7, with TRBD2 matching over 12 bases. Per germline, CDR1 MNHNS and CDR2 SASEGT. Losses at the gene ends were 4 bases for V and 4 bases for J; bases not matched to a gene: 5. The CDR3 runs to 15 residues. CDR3 protein: CASSALTSGSYEQYF. The CDR3 nucleotides are TGTGCCAGCAGTGCCCTGACTAGCGGGAGTTACGAGCAGTACTTC.

This clonotype came up many times. The chain has TRBV11-2 and TRBJ2-1, with 10 positions matching TRBD2. The CDR3 is made up of 16 amino acids. J gave up 5 bases and V 4 bases, and 8 bases lay outside the gene matches. In germline, CDR1 is SGHAT, CDR2 FQNNGV. The CDR3 spells CASSSLSGRADNEQFF. CDR3 nucleotide sequence: TGTGCCAGCAGCTCCCTCAGCGGGAGGGCGGACAATGAGCAGTTCTTC.

The chain carries TRBV20-1 and TRBJ2-3; 8 bases match TRBD2. Germline loops: CDR1 DFQATT, CDR2 SNEGSKA (reference sequence). V lost 3 bases, J lost 9 bases, and 8 bases stayed unmatched. This CDR3 region has 13 residues. The CDR3 coding sequence is TGCAGTGCTAGGAGCCTAGCGGGTGAAACGCAGTATTTT. Its protein is CSARSLAGETQYF.

The table lists this clonotype with a few counts. The chain carries TRBV5-1 and TRBJ2-1; 12 positions agree with TRBD2. Germline CDR1 reads SGHRS; CDR2 reads YFSETQ. Trimming cost V 6 bases and J 4 bases; bases outside gene matches: 11. The CDR3 has 17 amino acids. In DNA, the CDR3 is TGCGCCAGCATCACCCCCCCTCTAGCGGGAGGGTACAATGAGCAGTTCTTC. This sequence encodes CASITPPLAGGYNEQFF.

This clonotype was detected only a few times. The V gene is TRBV5-1, the J gene TRBJ2-5; D ambiguous. Germline V lookup: CDR1 SGHRS, CDR2 YFSETQ. The CDR3 is made up of 13 amino acids. The germline V and J ends were trimmed by 7 bases and 5 bases, with 15 bases remaining between them. CDR3 sequence: CASGPAQRETQYF. The CDR3 DNA reads as TGCGCCAGCGGGCCGGCCCAAAGGGAGACCCAGTACTTC. The full variable domain, its missing parts supplied by reference TRBV5-1 and TRBJ2-5, is KAGVTQTPRYLIKTRGQQVTLSCSPISGHRSVSWYQQTPGQGLQFLFEYFSETQRNKGNFPGRFSGRQFSNSRSEMNVSTLELGDSALYLCASGPAQRETQYFGPGTRLLVL.

This chain uses TRBV28 with TRBJ2-7; 12 bases agree with TRBD1. Germline CDR1 MDHEN, CDR2 SYDVKM. The CDR3 length is 16 residues. V dropped 8 bases and J dropped 7; count of bases not matched to a gene: 15. CDR3 nucleotides: TGTGCCAGCTCCCCCAATCCCGGGACAGGGGGCAGAGAGCAGTACTTC. It yields the protein CASSPNPGTGGREQYF.

V is TRBV4-2 and J is TRBJ2-1, with a tentative D call TRBD2 (6 bases). The V end lost 0 bases, the J end lost 0 bases, and 12 bases lay between the germline ends. The CDR3 covers 17 residues. CDR1 is LGHNA, CDR2 YNFKEQ, per germline. CDR3 in amino acids: CASSQDRGGTSYNEQFF. For the CDR3, the DNA is TGTGCCAGCAGCCAAGATCGGGGCGGGACCTCCTACAATGAGCAGTTCTTC.

This clonotype was found many times. The genes are TRBV7-2 and TRBJ2-1; 12 positions agree with TRBD2. The germline V gene has CDR1 SGHTA and CDR2 FQGNSA. This CDR3 has 17 amino acids. Trimming at V came to 2 bases and at J to 0 bases, leaving 2 bases not matched to a gene. The CDR3 reads CASSLTSGGSSYNEQFF. In DNA, the CDR3 is TGTGCCAGCAGCTTAACTAGCGGGGGGAGCTCCTACAATGAGCAGTTCTTC.

There are a few counts of this clonotype. The chain has TRBV29-1 and TRBJ2-1; no firm D call. CDR3 length equals 13 residues. The germline V gene encodes CDR1 SQVTM and CDR2 ANQGSEA. V lost 4 bases, J lost 1 base, and 8 bases lay in between. CDR3 coding DNA: TGCAGCGTTGCATTTAGGTCCTACAATGAGCAGTTCTTC. It translates to CSVAFRSYNEQFF.

The rearrangement uses TRBV7-6 and TRBJ2-5; perhaps TRBD2 as D (5 bases). This CDR3 spans 14 amino acids. The ends were cut back, 5 bases at V and 4 bases at J, with 14 bases in the middle. Looked up from germline, CDR1 is SGHVS and CDR2 is FNYEAQ. The chain's CDR3 is CASSPHTRGETQYF. The CDR3 nucleotides are TGTGCCAGCAGCCCCCACACTCGGGGAGAGACCCAGTACTTC.

This clonotype was detected a few times. This chain uses TRBV5-4 with TRBJ1-1; a weak D match, TRBD1 (5 bases). Germline lookup yields CDR1 SGHNT and CDR2 YYREEE (reference sequence). The ends were cut back, 0 bases at V and 11 bases at J, with 8 bases in the middle. This CDR3 has 11 amino acids. CDR3 nucleotides: TGTGCCAGCAGCTTGGAGGGGCCCGCTTTCTTT. It yields the protein CASSLEGPAFF.

A remark on this clonotype: Being one base from a much bigger clone, this may be a read error. The V call is TRBV6-5, the J call TRBJ2-3; D unclear. Germline V gives CDR1 MNHEY, CDR2 SVGAGI. Trimming removed 0 bases from V and 2 bases from J, with 6 bases in between. The CDR3 loop spans 14 amino acids. The CDR3: CASSYSGNTDTQYF. The CDR3, as DNA: TGTGCCAGCAGTTACTCGGGCAACACAGATACGCAGTATTTT.

This clonotype has a handful of counts. V is TRBV7-9 and J is TRBJ1-2; 9 bases match TRBD1. V lost 0 bases and J lost 7; bases outside the gene matches: 6. This CDR3 region has 15 residues. Per the germline V gene, CDR1 is SEHNR and CDR2 is FQNEAQ (reference sequence). The DNA for the CDR3 is TGTGCCAGCAGCTTAGCCGACGCGACAGGGGGTGGCTACACCTTC. Translation: CASSLADATGGGYTF. Full variable domain (missing parts from reference TRBV7-9 and TRBJ1-2): DTGVSQNPRHKITKRGQNVTFRCDPISEHNRLYWYRQTLGQGPEFLTYFQNEAQLEKSRLLSDRFSAERPKGSFSTLEIQRTEQGDSAMYLCASSLADATGGGYTFGSGTRLTVV.

This clonotype was detected a few times. V usage is TRBV5-1 and J usage is TRBJ2-5; TRBD1 matches at 8 bases. From germline, CDR1 is SGHRS and CDR2 YFSETQ. The trim removed 0 bases at V and 5 bases at J, leaving 6 bases unmatched. The CDR3 is made up of 15 amino acids. For the CDR3, the DNA is TGCGCCAGCAGCTTGGACCAGGGGGCACGGGAGACCCAGTACTTC. Translation: CASSLDQGARETQYF.

The chain carries TRBV12-3 or TRBV12-4 and TRBJ2-1; 13 bases are a match to TRBD2. The V and J ends lost 7 bases and 0 bases, in that order; junction bases with no gene match: 12. The CDR3 consists of 19 residues. The CDR3, as DNA: TGTGCCAGCACCCTAATGGGACTAGCGGGAAGGAGCTCCTACAATGAGCAGTTCTTC. This sequence encodes CASTLMGLAGRSSYNEQFF.

In the case of this clonotype: One junction end disagrees with the germline gene, perhaps due to a read error. The chain carries TRBV2 and TRBJ2-1, with 9 bases lining up with TRBD2. The CDR3 totals 13 residues. The germline gives CDR1 SNHLY, CDR2 FYNNEI. The CDR3 nucleotides are TGTGCCAGAAGTGGGACTAGCTTGGGTGAGCAGTTCTTC. It encodes CARSGTSLGEQFF.

V is TRBV20-1 and J is TRBJ2-2; perhaps TRBD2 as D (6 bases). CDR1 and CDR2 (germline): DFQATT, SNEGSKA (reference sequence). The V and J ends lost 7 bases and 4 bases respectively, with 19 bases between them. The CDR3 contains 15 residues. The CDR3 here is CSVLAGTGFTGELFF. CDR3 in DNA: TGCAGTGTGCTAGCCGGGACTGGGTTCACCGGGGAGCTGTTTTTT.